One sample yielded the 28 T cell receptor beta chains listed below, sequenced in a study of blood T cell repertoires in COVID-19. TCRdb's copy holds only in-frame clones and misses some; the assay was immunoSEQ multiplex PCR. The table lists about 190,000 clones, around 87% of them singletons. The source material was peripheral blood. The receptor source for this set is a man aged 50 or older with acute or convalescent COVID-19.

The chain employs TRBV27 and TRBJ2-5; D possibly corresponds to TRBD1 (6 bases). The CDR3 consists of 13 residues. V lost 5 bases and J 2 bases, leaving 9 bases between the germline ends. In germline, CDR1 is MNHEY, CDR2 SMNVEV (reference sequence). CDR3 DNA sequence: TGTGCCAGCAGTGTCCAGGGGCAAGAGACCCAGTACTTC. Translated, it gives CASSVQGQETQYF.

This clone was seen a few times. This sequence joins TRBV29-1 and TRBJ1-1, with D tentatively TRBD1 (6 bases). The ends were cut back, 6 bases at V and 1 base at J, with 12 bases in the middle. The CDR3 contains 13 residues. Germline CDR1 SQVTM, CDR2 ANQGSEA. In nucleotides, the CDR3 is TGCAGCGTGACAGGTCCCCAGAACACTGAAGCTTTCTTT. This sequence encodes CSVTGPQNTEAFF.

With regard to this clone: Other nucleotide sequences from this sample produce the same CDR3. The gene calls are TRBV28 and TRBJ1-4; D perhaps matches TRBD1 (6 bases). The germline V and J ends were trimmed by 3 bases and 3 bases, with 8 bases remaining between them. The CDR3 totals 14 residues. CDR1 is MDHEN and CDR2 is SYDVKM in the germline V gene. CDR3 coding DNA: TGTGCCAGCAGTTTGGGGGCTGCTAATGAAAAACTGTTTTTT. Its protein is CASSLGAANEKLFF.

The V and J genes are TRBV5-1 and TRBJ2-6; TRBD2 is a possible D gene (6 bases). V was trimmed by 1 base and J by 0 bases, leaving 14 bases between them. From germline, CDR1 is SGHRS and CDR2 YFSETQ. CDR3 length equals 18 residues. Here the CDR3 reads CASSLYGTQLSGANVLTF. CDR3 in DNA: TGCGCCAGCAGCTTGTACGGGACTCAACTCTCTGGGGCCAACGTCCTGACTTTC.

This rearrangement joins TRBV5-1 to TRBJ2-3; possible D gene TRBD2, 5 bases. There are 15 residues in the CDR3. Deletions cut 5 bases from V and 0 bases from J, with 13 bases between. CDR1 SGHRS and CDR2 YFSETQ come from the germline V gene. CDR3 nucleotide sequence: TGCGCCAGCAGAGGAGGATTATCTAGCACAGATACGCAGTATTTT. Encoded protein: CASRGGLSSTDTQYF.

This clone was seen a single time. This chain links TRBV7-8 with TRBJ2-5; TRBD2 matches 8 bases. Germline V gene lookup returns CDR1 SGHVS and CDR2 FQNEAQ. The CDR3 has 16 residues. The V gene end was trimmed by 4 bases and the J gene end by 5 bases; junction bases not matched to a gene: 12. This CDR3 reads CASSSRGRGGMETQYF. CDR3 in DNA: TGTGCCAGCAGCTCCAGAGGTCGCGGGGGGATGGAGACCCAGTACTTC.

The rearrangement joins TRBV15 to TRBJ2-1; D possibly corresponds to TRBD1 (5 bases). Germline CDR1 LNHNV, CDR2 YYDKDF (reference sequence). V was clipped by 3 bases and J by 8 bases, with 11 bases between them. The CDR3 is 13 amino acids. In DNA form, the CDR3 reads TGTGCCACCAGCAGGTTTAGGGGCTATGAGCAGTTCTTC. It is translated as CATSRFRGYEQFF.

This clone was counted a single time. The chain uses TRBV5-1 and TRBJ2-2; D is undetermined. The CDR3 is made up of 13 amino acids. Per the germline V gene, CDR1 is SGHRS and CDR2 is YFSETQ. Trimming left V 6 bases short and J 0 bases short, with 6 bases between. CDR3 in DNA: TGCGCCAGCATACAACCGAACACCGGGGAGCTGTTTTTT. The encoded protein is CASIQPNTGELFF.

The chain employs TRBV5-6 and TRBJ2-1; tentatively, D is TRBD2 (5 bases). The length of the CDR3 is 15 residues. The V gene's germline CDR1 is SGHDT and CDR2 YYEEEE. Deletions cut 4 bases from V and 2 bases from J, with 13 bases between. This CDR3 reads CASSRVGSAYNEQFF. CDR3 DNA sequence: TGTGCCAGCAGCCGTGTGGGGAGCGCCTACAATGAGCAGTTCTTC.

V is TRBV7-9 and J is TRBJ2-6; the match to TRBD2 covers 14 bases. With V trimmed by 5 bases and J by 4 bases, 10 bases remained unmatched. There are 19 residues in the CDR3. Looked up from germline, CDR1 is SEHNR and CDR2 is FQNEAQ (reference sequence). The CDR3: CASSPGTSGSLSGANVLTF. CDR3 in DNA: TGTGCCAGCAGCCCAGGGACTAGCGGGAGTCTATCCGGGGCCAACGTCCTGACTTTC. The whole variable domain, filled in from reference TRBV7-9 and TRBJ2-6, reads DTGVSQNPRHKITKRGQNVTFRCDPISEHNRLYWYRQTLGQGPEFLTYFQNEAQLEKSRLLSDRFSAERPKGSFSTLEIQRTEQGDSAMYLCASSPGTSGSLSGANVLTFGAGSRLTVL.

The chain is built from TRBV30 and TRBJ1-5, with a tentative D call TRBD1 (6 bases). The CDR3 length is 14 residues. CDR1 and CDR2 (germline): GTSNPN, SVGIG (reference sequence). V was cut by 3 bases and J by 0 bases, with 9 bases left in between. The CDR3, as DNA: TGTGCCTGGAGAGGGGGGGGTAGCAATCAGCCCCAGCATTTT. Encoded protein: CAWRGGGSNQPQHF.

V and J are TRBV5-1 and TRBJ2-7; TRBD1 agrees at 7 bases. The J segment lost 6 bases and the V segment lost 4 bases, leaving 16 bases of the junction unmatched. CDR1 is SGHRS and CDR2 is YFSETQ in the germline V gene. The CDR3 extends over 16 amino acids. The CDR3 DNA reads TGCGCCAGCAGCCTTTTGACGGGACAGTTAGGGTCCGAGCAGTACTTC. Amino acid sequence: CASSLLTGQLGSEQYF.

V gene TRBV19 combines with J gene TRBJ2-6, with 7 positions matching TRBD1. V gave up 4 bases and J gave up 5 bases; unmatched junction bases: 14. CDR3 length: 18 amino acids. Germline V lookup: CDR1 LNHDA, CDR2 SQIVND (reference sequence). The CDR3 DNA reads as TGTGCCAGTAGTACTCGTGTAGGGGGCCTACTTAGGGCCAACGTCCTGACTTTC. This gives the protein CASSTRVGGLLRANVLTF.

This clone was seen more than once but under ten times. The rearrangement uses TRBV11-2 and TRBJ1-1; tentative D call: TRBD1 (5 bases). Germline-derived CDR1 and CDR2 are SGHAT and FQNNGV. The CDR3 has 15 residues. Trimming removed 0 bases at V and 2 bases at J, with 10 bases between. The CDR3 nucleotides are TGTGCCAGCAGCTTAGAACCAGGGCCTAACACTGAAGCTTTCTTT. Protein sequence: CASSLEPGPNTEAFF.

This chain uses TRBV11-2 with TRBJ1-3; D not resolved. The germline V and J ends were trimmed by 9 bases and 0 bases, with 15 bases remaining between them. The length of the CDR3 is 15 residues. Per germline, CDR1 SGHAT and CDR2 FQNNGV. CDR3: CASRGLTSSGNTIYF. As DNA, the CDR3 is TGTGCCAGTCGAGGACTTACCAGCTCTGGAAACACCATATATTTT.

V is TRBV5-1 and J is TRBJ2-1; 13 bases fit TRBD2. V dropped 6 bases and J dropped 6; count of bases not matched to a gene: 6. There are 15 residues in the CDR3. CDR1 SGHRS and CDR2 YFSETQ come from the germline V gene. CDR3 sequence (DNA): TGCGCCAGCACTCGACTAGCGGGGGGAACCAATGAGCAGTTCTTC. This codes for CASTRLAGGTNEQFF.

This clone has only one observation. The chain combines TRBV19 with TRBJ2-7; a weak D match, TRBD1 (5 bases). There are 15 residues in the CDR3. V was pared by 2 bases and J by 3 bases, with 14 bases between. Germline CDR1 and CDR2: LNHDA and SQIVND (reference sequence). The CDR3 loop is CASSISLDTIYEQYV. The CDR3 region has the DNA TGTGCCAGTAGTATATCTCTGGACACAATCTACGAGCAGTACGTC.

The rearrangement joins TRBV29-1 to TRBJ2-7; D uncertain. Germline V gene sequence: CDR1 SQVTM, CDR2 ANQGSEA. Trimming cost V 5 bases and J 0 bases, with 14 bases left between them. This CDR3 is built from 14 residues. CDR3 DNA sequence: TGCAGCGTTAAACCCGAACCGGGCTCCTACGAGCAGTACTTC. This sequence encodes CSVKPEPGSYEQYF.

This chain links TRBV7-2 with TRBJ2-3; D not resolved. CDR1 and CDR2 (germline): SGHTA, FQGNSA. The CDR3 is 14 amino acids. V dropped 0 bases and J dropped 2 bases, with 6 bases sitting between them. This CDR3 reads CASSLASHTDTQYF. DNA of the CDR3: TGTGCCAGCAGCTTAGCGTCCCACACAGATACGCAGTATTTT.

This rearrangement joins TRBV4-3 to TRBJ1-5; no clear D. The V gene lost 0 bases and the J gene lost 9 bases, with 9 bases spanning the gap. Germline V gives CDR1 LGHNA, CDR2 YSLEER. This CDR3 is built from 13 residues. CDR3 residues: CASSQDPELPQHF. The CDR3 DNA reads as TGCGCCAGCAGCCAAGATCCTGAACTGCCCCAGCATTTT.

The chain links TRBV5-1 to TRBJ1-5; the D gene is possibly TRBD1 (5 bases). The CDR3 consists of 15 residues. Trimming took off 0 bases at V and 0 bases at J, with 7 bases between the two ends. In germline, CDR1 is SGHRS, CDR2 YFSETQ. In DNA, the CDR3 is TGCGCCAGCAGCTTGGAGGGGCTTAGCAATCAGCCCCAGCATTTT. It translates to CASSLEGLSNQPQHF.

The CDR3 protein is CASGAGGAYEQYF. Here the CDR3 DNA reads TGTGCCAGTGGGGCAGGGGGTGCCTACGAGCAGTACTTC. The rearrangement links TRBV19 to TRBJ2-7, with 7 nucleotides matching TRBD1. V was pared by 8 bases and J by 2 bases, with 6 bases of the junction left unmatched. This CDR3 is built from 13 residues. CDR1 is LNHDA, CDR2 SQIVND, per germline (reference sequence).

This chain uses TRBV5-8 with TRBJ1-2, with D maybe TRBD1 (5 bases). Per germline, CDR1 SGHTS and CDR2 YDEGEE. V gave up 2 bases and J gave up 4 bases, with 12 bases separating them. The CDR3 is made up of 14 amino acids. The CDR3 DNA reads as TGTGCCAGCAGCTTCAGGGCTCCTGCCTATGGCTACACCTTC. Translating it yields CASSFRAPAYGYTF.

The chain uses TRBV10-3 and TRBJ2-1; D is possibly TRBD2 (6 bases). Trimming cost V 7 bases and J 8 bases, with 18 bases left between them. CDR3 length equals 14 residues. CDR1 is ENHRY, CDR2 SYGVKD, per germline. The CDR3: CAINTDAGGHEQFF. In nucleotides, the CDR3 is TGTGCCATCAATACGGACGCCGGGGGACATGAGCAGTTCTTC.

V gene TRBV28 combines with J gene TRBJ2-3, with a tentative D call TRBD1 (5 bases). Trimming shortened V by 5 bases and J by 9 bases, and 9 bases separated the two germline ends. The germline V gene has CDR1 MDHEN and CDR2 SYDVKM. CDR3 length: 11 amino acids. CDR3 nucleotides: TGTGCCAGCAGTGGGGCACACACGCAGTATTTT. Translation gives CASSGAHTQYF. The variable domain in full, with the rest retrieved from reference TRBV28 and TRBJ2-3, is DVKVTQSSRYLVKRTGEKVFLECVQDMDHENMFWYRQDPGLGLRLIYFSYDVKMKEKGDIPEGYSVSREKKERFSLILESASTNQTSMYLCASSGAHTQYFGPGTRLTVL.

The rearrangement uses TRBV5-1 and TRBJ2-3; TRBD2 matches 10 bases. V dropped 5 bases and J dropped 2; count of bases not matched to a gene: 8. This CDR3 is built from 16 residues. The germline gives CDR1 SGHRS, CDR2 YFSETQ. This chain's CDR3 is CASRQTSGTHTDTQYF. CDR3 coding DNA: TGCGCCAGCAGGCAAACTAGCGGGACTCACACAGATACGCAGTATTTT. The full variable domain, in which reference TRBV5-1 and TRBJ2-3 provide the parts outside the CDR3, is KAGVTQTPRYLIKTRGQQVTLSCSPISGHRSVSWYQQTPGQGLQFLFEYFSETQRNKGNFPGRFSGRQFSNSRSEMNVSTLELGDSALYLCASRQTSGTHTDTQYFGPGTRLTVL.

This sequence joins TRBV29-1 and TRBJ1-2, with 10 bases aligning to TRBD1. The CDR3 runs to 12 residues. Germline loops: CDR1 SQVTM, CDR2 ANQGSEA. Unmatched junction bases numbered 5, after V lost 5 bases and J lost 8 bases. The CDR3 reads CSVQTGGEGYTF. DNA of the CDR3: TGCAGCGTTCAGACAGGGGGCGAAGGCTACACCTTC. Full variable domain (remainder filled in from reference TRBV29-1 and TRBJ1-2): SAVISQKPSRDICQRGTSLTIQCQVDSQVTMMFWYRQQPGQSLTLIATANQGSEATYESGFVIDKFPISRPNLTFSTLTVSNMSPEDSSIYLCSVQTGGEGYTFGSGTRLTVV.

CDR3 loop: CASSRGQVKSYNEQFF. CDR3 sequence (DNA): TGTGCCAGCAGCCGCGGACAGGTAAAGTCTTACAATGAGCAGTTCTTC. The J gene is TRBJ2-1, the V gene TRBV3-1 (or the pseudogene TRBV3-2), with 7 bases matching TRBD1. The CDR3 contains 16 residues. Germline CDR1 reads LGHDT; CDR2 reads YNNKEL (reference sequence). With V trimmed by 4 bases and J by 4 bases, 10 bases remained unmatched.